This T cell receptor beta chain was captured in a study of cytomegalovirus exposure and HLA in healthy donors. Study outcomes and limitations: Researchers catalogued about 150 TCR beta chains as cytomegalovirus-associated.

Produced via immunoSEQ multiplex PCR; TCRdb's table is partial and in-frame only. Of about 140,000 clones in the sample, about 94% were seen once. A remark on this clone: Its antigen remains unidentified.

This CDR3 spans 15 amino acids. The V end lost 3 bases, the J end lost 1 base, and 12 bases lay between the germline ends. The germline CDR1 and CDR2 sequences are KGHSH and LQKENI. The donors formed part of the roughly 110-subject validation cohort, distinct from the roughly 730-subject first cohort. The origin of this receptor is a man younger than 35 in good health and CMV-seropositive. V is TRBV18 and J is TRBJ1-1, with D perhaps matching TRBD1 (6 bases). Sequenced material: PBMCs. CDR3 sequence (DNA): TGTGCCAGCTCACCCCCCCCGGGACAGAACACTGAAGCTTTCTTT. Protein sequence: CASSPPPGQNTEAFF.